Below are 4 T cell receptor beta chains sequenced from a single sample in a study of Ad26.COV2.S vaccination and SARS-CoV-2 variants. As for treatment: 15 to 20 received Ad26.COV2.S at low or high dose, single or two shots; about 5 received placebo; per-sample allocation not given. It was on day 63 after the first vaccine or placebo injection that samples were taken. Libraries were prepared by immunoSEQ multiplex PCR; TCRdb keeps only in-frame clonotypes and omits some of them. The profile shows some 240,000 clones, 87% of them singletons. Source: peripheral blood, taken in a trial of Ad26.COV2.S vaccine versus placebo. These receptors were obtained from a person aged 18 to 59 who received the Ad26.COV2.S COVID-19 vaccine or a placebo.

This clone was counted between two and nine times. The V and J genes are TRBV27 and TRBJ2-2; 13 bases map to TRBD2. The CDR3 is 17 residues long. The germline V gene encodes CDR1 MNHEY and CDR2 SMNVEV (reference sequence). Losses at the gene ends were 5 bases for V and 1 base for J; bases not matched to a gene: 4. The CDR3 region has the DNA TGTGCCAGCAGTCTCCGACTAGCGGGAGGGAACACCGGGGAGCTGTTTTTT. Protein: CASSLRLAGGNTGELFF.

This clone was counted a single time. The chain employs TRBV10-3 and TRBJ2-2; no definite D call. The germline V and J ends were trimmed by 3 bases and 2 bases, with 4 bases remaining between them. This CDR3 has 13 residues. In germline, CDR1 is ENHRY, CDR2 SYGVKD. The CDR3: CAISDGNTGELFF. The CDR3 DNA follows: TGTGCCATCAGTGATGGCAACACCGGGGAGCTGTTTTTT.

J is TRBJ1-1 and V is TRBV6-6, with a possible D match to TRBD1 (5 bases). Trimming cost V 2 bases and J 1 base, with 11 bases left between them. The V gene's germline CDR1 is MNHNY and CDR2 SVGAGI (reference sequence). There are 15 residues in the CDR3. CDR3 protein: CASSYTAGTNTEAFF. As DNA, the CDR3 is TGTGCCAGCAGTTACACGGCAGGGACGAACACTGAAGCTTTCTTT.

The rearrangement links TRBV2 to TRBJ1-3; D is perhaps TRBD1 (5 bases). This CDR3 has 14 residues. CDR1 SNHLY and CDR2 FYNNEI come from the germline V gene. V lost 1 base, J lost 4 bases, and 8 bases lay in between. As DNA, the CDR3 is TGTGCCAGCAGTGAAGGGGCAGGGGGAAACACCATATATTTT. Translated, it gives CASSEGAGGNTIYF.